This TCR beta chain is drawn from a study of blood T cell repertoires in COVID-19. Study as a whole: The study drew acute and convalescent COVID-19 samples from the United States, Italy and Spain. T cells, B-cell-depleted T cells, or PBMCs supplied cDNA or gDNA.

Original processing methods: From reference gene primer amplification, estimates of nucleated cell counts were derived. The assay was immunoSEQ multiplex PCR, and TCRdb's table has in-frame clones only and misses some. The V and J calls and the clone size are those of that table, but D and trimming were determined from the DNA. This table holds 60,000 to 70,000 clones, roughly 81% found once. The clonotype was recovered from a man older than 75 with acute or convalescent COVID-19. Sequencing was carried out using peripheral blood.

The DNA of the CDR3 is TGTGCCAGCAGCCAGAGGGAGGGCTACGAGCAGTACTTC. Its translation is CASSQREGYEQYF. V gene TRBV13 combines with J gene TRBJ2-7, with 7 bases lining up with TRBD2. Germline-derived CDR1 and CDR2 are PRHDT and FYEKMQ (reference sequence). The V gene end was trimmed by 5 bases and the J gene end by 3 bases; junction bases not matched to a gene: 4. The CDR3 consists of 13 residues.